Listed here is a single TCR beta chain. Its specificity is unknown. The data originate from a study of metastatic and nonmetastatic thyroid tumors. About the research overall: Both malignant and benign thyroid patients supplied peripheral blood and tumor or nodule tissue samples, across which the repertoires of these patients were then compared.

Study-level findings and limits: As reported, TCR beta diversity in blood and tumor was significantly higher in malignant thyroid tumors than in benign nodules.

This CDR3 has 16 residues. Per the germline V gene, CDR1 is DFQATT and CDR2 is SNEGSKA (reference sequence). J was trimmed by 0 bases and V by 1 base; bases with no gene match: 8. Original handling: A papillary thyroid cancer distant-metastasis classifier was built from CDR3 differences across clinicopathological groups. From the PCR reads, TCRdb re-called clones with MiXCR. The V and J calls follow TCRdb's processing rather than the paper's. Of tens of thousands of clones in the sample, about a sixth were seen once. Prior to thyroid surgery, none of the patients had received any treatment. The chain employs TRBV20-1 and TRBJ2-7, with 8 bases fitting TRBD1. The sample was blood. The TCR was taken from a male donor with papillary thyroid cancer or a benign thyroid nodule (not recorded which). Some clones in this sample may be carry-over from other donors' samples. The CDR3 DNA reads as TGCAGTGCTAGAGCACCGGGACAGGACTTCTCCTACGAGCAGTACTTC. This translates into CSARAPGQDFSYEQYF.